This T cell receptor beta chain came from a study of cytomegalovirus exposure and HLA in healthy donors. The CDR3 contains 15 residues. Germline-derived CDR1 and CDR2 are SGHAT and FQNNGV. The V gene lost 1 base and the J gene lost 2 bases, with 8 bases spanning the gap. This clone was observed a single time. The PCR ran on 60 Vbeta and 13 Jbeta primers. Sequenced by immunoSEQ multiplex PCR; TCRdb stores in-frame clones only, minus some. The sample holds around 200,000 clones, around 74% seen once. The J gene is TRBJ1-4, the V gene TRBV11-2; D not certain. This receptor was obtained from a male donor in good health and CMV-seronegative. Input material: PBMCs. The CDR3 spells CASSLGVVTNEKLFF. CDR3 nucleotide sequence: TGTGCCAGCAGCTTAGGAGTCGTGACTAATGAAAAACTGTTTTTT.